Each of the 22 T cell receptor beta chains below was sequenced from the same sample in a study of CD8+ T cells in alopecia areata. Investigators isolated RNA and reverse transcribed it into cDNA to act as the sequencing template. Profiling relied on immunoSEQ multiplex PCR, and the TCRdb table lists in-frame clones only, not all of them. The sample carries 45,000 to 70,000 clones, 96% recorded once. Specimen: CD8+ T cells sorted from blood, collected at week 0. These receptors were collected from a human donor with alopecia areata.

This clone has only one observation. The chain links TRBV4-1 to TRBJ1-2; D may be TRBD1 (5 bases). Trimming pared 3 bases from V and 0 bases from J, leaving 11 bases between. The germline gives CDR1 MGHRA, CDR2 YSYEKL. The CDR3 sequence is 15 residues long. The CDR3 spells CASSHPGGSNYGYTF. CDR3 sequence (DNA): TGCGCCAGCAGCCACCCCGGGGGGTCTAACTATGGCTACACCTTC.

The rearrangement uses TRBV6-5 and TRBJ2-2; maybe TRBD2 (5 bases). This CDR3 spans 14 amino acids. CDR1 MNHEY and CDR2 SVGAGI come from the germline V gene. V shed 0 bases and J shed 6 bases, with 8 bases lying between them. The CDR3, as DNA: TGTGCCAGCAGTTACTCCGCCGGGGCCGGGGAGCTGTTTTTT. Its protein product is CASSYSAGAGELFF.

J is TRBJ2-6 and V is TRBV27; a possible D gene is TRBD1 (5 bases). The germline CDR1 and CDR2 sequences are MNHEY and SMNVEV (reference sequence). Trimming removed 5 bases at V and 0 bases at J, with 8 bases between. This CDR3 is built from 15 residues. CDR3 region: CASSPDSSGANVLTF. The DNA for the CDR3 is TGTGCCAGCAGTCCCGACAGCTCTGGGGCCAACGTCCTGACTTTC.

This clone was found once. V gene TRBV6-6 combines with J gene TRBJ1-1; 7 nucleotides match TRBD1. From germline, CDR1 is MNHNY and CDR2 SVGAGI (reference sequence). J lost 1 base, V lost 3 bases, and 2 bases had no gene match. The CDR3 totals 14 residues. In DNA, the CDR3 is TGTGCCAGCAGTTATACAGGGGCGAACACTGAAGCTTTCTTT. Translated, it gives CASSYTGANTEAFF.

The chain recombines TRBV29-1 with TRBJ1-1, with D possibly being TRBD1 (5 bases). This CDR3 has 12 residues. Germline values: CDR1 SQVTM, CDR2 ANQGSEA. The V gene lost 4 bases and the J gene lost 7 bases, with 13 bases spanning the gap. The CDR3 loop is CSVVVREVEAFF. The CDR3 bases are TGCAGCGTTGTAGTCAGGGAGGTTGAAGCTTTCTTT.

The chain joins TRBV7-9 to TRBJ2-3; D might be TRBD1 or TRBD2, each matching 5 bases. Trimming stripped 0 bases from V and 2 bases from J, with 12 bases between. This CDR3 comprises 16 residues. The germline V gene encodes CDR1 SEHNR and CDR2 FQNEAQ (reference sequence). Here the CDR3 DNA reads TGTGCCAGCAGCTTAGCGGAGCAGGGAGACACAGATACGCAGTATTTT. This sequence encodes CASSLAEQGDTDTQYF.

This clone was observed once. The chain has TRBV2 and TRBJ1-1; D is unclear. V was trimmed by 5 bases and J by 0 bases, leaving 7 bases between them. Germline V gives CDR1 SNHLY, CDR2 FYNNEI. This CDR3 comprises 13 residues. CDR3 residues: CASSRWVNTEAFF. Written as DNA, the CDR3 is TGTGCCAGCAGTCGTTGGGTGAACACTGAAGCTTTCTTT.

The chain has TRBV5-4 and TRBJ2-2; 12 nucleotides align to TRBD2. The germline V gene encodes CDR1 SGHNT and CDR2 YYREEE (reference sequence). The CDR3 is 16 residues long. J was trimmed by 5 bases and V by 1 base; bases with no gene match: 3. The chain's CDR3 is CASSLRTSGTTGELFF. The CDR3 DNA reads TGTGCCAGCAGCTTGAGGACTAGCGGGACGACCGGGGAGCTGTTTTTT.

The V call is TRBV5-5, the J call TRBJ1-1; unclear D gene. CDR1 is SGHKS and CDR2 is YYEKEE in the germline V gene (reference sequence). The germline V and J ends were trimmed by 2 bases and 1 base, with 6 bases remaining between them. The CDR3 runs to 13 residues. CDR3 in DNA: TGTGCCAGCAGCTTCGAGAGGAACACTGAAGCTTTCTTT. This encodes CASSFERNTEAFF.

This clone has only one observation. The chain links TRBV7-8 to TRBJ2-7; TRBD2 matches 7 bases. The CDR3 length is 14 residues. Germline CDR1 is SGHVS and CDR2 is FQNEAQ. Germline trimming cut 5 bases from V and 0 bases from J; bases unmatched to any gene: 4. CDR3 sequence (DNA): TGTGCCAGCAGCCCAGCGGGGTCCTCCTACGAGCAGTACTTC. Residues: CASSPAGSSYEQYF.

This clone was found once. The chain is built from TRBV7-9 and TRBJ1-4; 10 bases are shared with TRBD1. V lost 5 bases, J lost 7 bases, and 10 bases stayed unmatched. The CDR3 is 16 residues long. Germline V CDR1 and CDR2: SEHNR, FQNEAQ (reference sequence). The CDR3 DNA sequence: TGTGCCAGCAGCGCTCCCGGGACAGGGGTCGGTGAAAAACTGTTTTTT. Its protein product is CASSAPGTGVGEKLFF. Combining the CDR3 with reference TRBV7-9 and TRBJ1-4 gives the whole variable domain DTGVSQNPRHKITKRGQNVTFRCDPISEHNRLYWYRQTLGQGPEFLTYFQNEAQLEKSRLLSDRFSAERPKGSFSTLEIQRTEQGDSAMYLCASSAPGTGVGEKLFFGSGTQLSVL.

The rearrangement joins TRBV6-1 to TRBJ1-4, with 7 nucleotides matching TRBD1. V was pared by 4 bases and J by 8 bases, with 16 bases of the junction left unmatched. The CDR3 totals 17 residues. Germline values: CDR1 MNHNS, CDR2 SASEGT. In DNA, the CDR3 is TGTGCCAGCAGTGGAAAGACGACGACAGGGAGCGTCGAAAAACTGTTTTTT. Translation: CASSGKTTTGSVEKLFF.

This chain joins TRBV2 and TRBJ1-5; D is unresolved. The V gene's germline CDR1 is SNHLY and CDR2 FYNNEI. This CDR3 spans 14 amino acids. With 4 bases removed from V and 3 bases from J, the gap between germline ends came to 10 bases. The CDR3 DNA is TGTGCCAGCAGTGTGGGGATGAACAATCAGCCCCAGCATTTT. Amino acid sequence: CASSVGMNNQPQHF.

The chain is built from TRBV7-9 and TRBJ2-7; TRBD1 matches at 9 bases. CDR3 length: 15 amino acids. Germline V gene data show CDR1 as SEHNR and CDR2 as FQNEAQ (reference sequence). The V segment lost 4 bases and the J segment 2 bases; nucleotides outside the gene matches: 6. CDR3 sequence reads: CASSYRDRETYEQYF. CDR3 DNA: TGTGCCAGCAGCTACCGGGACAGGGAGACCTACGAGCAGTACTTC. Full variable domain (remainder filled in from reference TRBV7-9 and TRBJ2-7): DTGVSQNPRHKITKRGQNVTFRCDPISEHNRLYWYRQTLGQGPEFLTYFQNEAQLEKSRLLSDRFSAERPKGSFSTLEIQRTEQGDSAMYLCASSYRDRETYEQYFGPGTRLTVT.

This rearrangement joins TRBV4-1 to TRBJ2-7, with a weak D call TRBD1 (5 bases). Germline V gene sequence: CDR1 MGHRA, CDR2 YSYEKL. The CDR3 runs to 16 residues. V was trimmed by 0 bases and J by 3 bases, leaving 15 bases between them. The CDR3 DNA sequence: TGCGCCAGCAGCCAAGAAGGGGCAGGGTTCATCTACGAGCAGTACTTC. It yields the protein CASSQEGAGFIYEQYF.

The V call is TRBV5-1, the J call TRBJ2-1; 12 bases are shared with TRBD1. Unmatched junction bases numbered 7, after V lost 4 bases and J lost 8 bases. Germline assignment: CDR1 SGHRS and CDR2 YFSETQ. This CDR3 spans 15 amino acids. The CDR3 protein is CASSPGTGGVDEQFF. In nucleotides, the CDR3 is TGCGCCAGCAGCCCCGGGACAGGGGGCGTGGATGAGCAGTTCTTC.

DNA of the CDR3: TGTGCCAGCAGCCCAACCCTACAGGGGGGCGAGGAGACCCAGTACTTC. It is translated as CASSPTLQGGEETQYF. This chain connects TRBV5-6 to TRBJ2-5, with 8 bases identical to TRBD1. The CDR3 runs to 16 residues. Germline CDR1 reads SGHDT; CDR2 reads YYEEEE. Losses at the gene ends were 4 bases for V and 5 bases for J; bases not matched to a gene: 13.

The chain combines TRBV9 with TRBJ2-1, with no clear D. Germline CDR1 reads SGDLS; CDR2 reads YYNGEE. This CDR3 has 12 amino acids. Trimming stripped 7 bases from V and 6 bases from J, with 11 bases between. CDR3 region: CASGLSGNEQFF. In DNA form, the CDR3 reads TGTGCCAGCGGCCTCTCCGGCAATGAGCAGTTCTTC.

The chain carries TRBV6-5 and TRBJ2-3; D call uncertain. Germline V lookup: CDR1 MNHEY, CDR2 SVGAGI. The CDR3 consists of 15 residues. V was trimmed by 6 bases and J by 6 bases, leaving 19 bases between them. The CDR3 sequence: CASSLGQWATDTQYF. CDR3 bases: TGTGCCAGCAGCCTCGGTCAGTGGGCGACGGATACGCAGTATTTT.

V gene TRBV7-9 combines with J gene TRBJ2-7, with unresolved D. The CDR3 spans 12 residues. Germline CDR1 is SEHNR and CDR2 is FQNEAQ (reference sequence). Trimming took off 1 base at V and 1 base at J, with 2 bases between the two ends. The CDR3 nucleotides are TGTGCCAGCAGCTTAGAATCCTACGAGCAGTACTTC. Its translation is CASSLESYEQYF.

The chain uses TRBV7-9 and TRBJ2-1; no definite D call. The germline CDR1 and CDR2 sequences are SEHNR and FQNEAQ (reference sequence). Trimming pared 5 bases from V and 4 bases from J, leaving 12 bases between. The CDR3 length is 14 residues. The CDR3 nucleotides are TGTGCCAGCAGCCCCCTACCGTCTTACAATGAGCAGTTCTTC. Protein: CASSPLPSYNEQFF.

The V gene is TRBV15, the J gene TRBJ2-3; TRBD1 aligns across 7 bases. This CDR3 region has 15 residues. Trimming at V came to 8 bases and at J to 1 base, leaving 9 bases not matched to a gene. From germline, CDR1 is LNHNV and CDR2 YYDKDF (reference sequence). This chain's CDR3 is CATARPDRGTDTQYF. The DNA of the CDR3 is TGTGCCACCGCGCGACCCGACAGGGGCACAGATACGCAGTATTTT.